This is a list of T cell receptor beta chains from one sample in a study of neurological immune-mediated disorders. Using its own MiXCR run on the 5' RACE reads, TCRdb lists one record per CDR3 protein. Among about 38,000 distinct CDR3 sequences, 11% were seen once, and the ten largest hold less than 5%. Sequencing used CD4+ T cells from blood. These receptors were obtained from a woman under 40 with HTLV-1-associated myelopathy (HAM/TSP). Both conserved end residues are part of each CDR3. Fields, in order: J gene, clone size, V gene, D gene, CDR3 protein, CDR3 DNA. D genes are given only for firm matches. Size is stated for part of the rows, as once, few or many counts, or as a class when the clone is expanded.

TRBJ2-7 | many | TRBV27 | . | CASSLLGQLRYEQYF | TGTGCCAGCAGTTTATTGGGGCAGCTACGGTACGAGCAGTACTTC
TRBJ2-5 | many | TRBV20-1 | . | CSASRGLGETQYF | TGCAGTGCTAGTCGAGGGTTAGGAGAGACCCAGTACTTC
TRBJ1-3 | many | TRBV5-8 | . | CASSLLVTASSGNTIYF | TGTGCCAGCAGCTTGCTTGTTACAGCTAGCTCTGGAAACACCATATATTTT
TRBJ1-5 | many | TRBV12-3/TRBV12-4 | . | CASRQGLSNQPQHF | TGTGCCAGCAGACAGGGATTAAGCAATCAGCCCCAGCATTTT
TRBJ2-2 | many | TRBV5-1 | TRBD2 | CASSLEAGGVGELFF | TGCGCCAGCAGCTTGGAAGCGGGGGGAGTCGGGGAGCTGTTTTTT
TRBJ2-1 | many | TRBV7-9 | TRBD2 | CASSLAARGGRHEQFF | TGTGCCAGCAGCTTAGCCGCGCGGGGGGGCCGTCATGAGCAGTTCTTC
TRBJ2-7 | many | TRBV18 | . | CASSSGPDYEQYF | TGTGCCAGCTCATCAGGACCTGACTACGAGCAGTACTTC
TRBJ2-5 | once | TRBV7-2 | TRBD2 | CASSLVAGASAETQYF | TGTGCCAGCAGCTTAGTAGCGGGGGCTTCCGCAGAGACCCAGTACTTC
TRBJ1-2 | many | TRBV30 | . | CAWSAGGGYTF | TGTGCCTGGAGTGCTGGGGGTGGCTACACCTTC
TRBJ1-1 | many | TRBV5-1 | . | CASSPWINSEAFF | TGCGCCAGCAGCCCCTGGATCAATTCTGAAGCTTTCTTT
TRBJ2-3 | medium-sized | TRBV20-1 | TRBD2 | CSALAGGLDTQYF | TGCAGCGCACTAGCGGGGGGGCTGGATACGCAGTATTTT
TRBJ2-1 | . | TRBV12-3/TRBV12-4 | . | CASSLARLLYNEQFF | TGTGCCAGCAGTTTAGCGCGGCTCCTCTACAATGAGCAGTTCTTC
TRBJ1-1 | many | TRBV20-1 | . | CSASIAQATEAFF | TGCAGTGCTAGTATTGCTCAGGCCACTGAAGCTTTCTTT
TRBJ1-6 | many | TRBV7-2 | . | CASSLYAQGGSPLHF | TGTGCCAGCAGCTTATATGCCCAGGGCGGATCACCCCTCCACTTT
TRBJ1-5 | many | TRBV27 | . | CASSLFNGGTQHF | TGTGCCAGCAGTTTATTTAATGGGGGGACCCAGCATTTT
TRBJ2-3 | many | TRBV7-9 | TRBD1 | CASSLGLYRGRLVWTQYF | TGTGCCAGCAGCTTAGGGCTATACAGGGGGCGGCTCGTTTGGACGCAGTATTTT
TRBJ2-7 | many | TRBV5-8 | TRBD1 | CASSLYKGQGAYEQYF | TGTGCCAGCAGCTTGTATAAAGGACAGGGGGCCTACGAGCAGTACTTC
TRBJ1-2 | many | TRBV5-5 | . | CASISTANYGYTF | TGTGCCAGCATTAGTACGGCTAACTATGGCTACACCTTC
TRBJ1-2 | many | TRBV20-1 | . | CSATSEPEGYTF | TGCAGTGCTACCTCTGAGCCGGAGGGCTACACCTTC
TRBJ1-2 | . | TRBV7-9 | TRBD1 | CASSLYSNRGQKGYTF | TGTGCCAGCAGCTTATACTCCAACAGGGGGCAGAAGGGCTACACCTTC
TRBJ1-2 | many | TRBV30 | . | CAWSVWGRDYGYTF | TGTGCCTGGAGTGTATGGGGCAGAGACTATGGCTACACCTTC
TRBJ1-1 | many | TRBV20-1 | . | CSASGRVTEAFF | TGCAGTGCTAGCGGGAGGGTCACTGAAGCTTTCTTT
TRBJ1-4 | many | TRBV29-1 | . | CSVVLYEKLFF | TGCAGCGTTGTTTTGTATGAAAAACTGTTTTTT
TRBJ1-1 | many | TRBV7-9 | . | CASSLTQNTEAFF | TGTGCCAGCAGCTTAACTCAGAACACTGAAGCTTTCTTT
TRBJ2-3 | many | TRBV7-9 | TRBD2 | CASKLAGPDTQYF | TGTGCCAGCAAACTAGCGGGGCCAGATACGCAGTATTTT
TRBJ2-2 | many | TRBV7-3 | . | CASSLVETGELFF | TGTGCCAGCAGCTTAGTTGAGACCGGGGAGCTGTTTTTT
TRBJ2-2 | many | TRBV7-2 | . | CASSRDSLTGELFF | TGTGCCAGCAGCCGCGACAGCCTCACCGGGGAGCTGTTTTTT
TRBJ2-4 | many | TRBV5-6 | . | CASSLAGAAVGIVSKNIQYF | TGTGCCAGCAGCTTAGCTGGGGCTGCAGTGGGGATAGTGTCCAAAAACATTCAGTACTTC